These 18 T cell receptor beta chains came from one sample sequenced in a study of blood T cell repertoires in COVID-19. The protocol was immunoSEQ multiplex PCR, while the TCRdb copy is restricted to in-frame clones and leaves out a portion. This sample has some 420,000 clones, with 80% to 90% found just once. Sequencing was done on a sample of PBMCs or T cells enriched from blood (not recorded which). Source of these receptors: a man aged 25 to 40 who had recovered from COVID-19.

This CDR3 reads CASSQIRTSGRLNEQFF. As DNA, the CDR3 is TGTGCCAGCAGCCAGATTCGGACTAGCGGGAGGCTCAATGAGCAGTTCTTC. The genes are TRBV14 and TRBJ2-1; TRBD2 matches at 14 bases. CDR1 is SGHDN, CDR2 FVKESK, per germline. The V and J ends lost 3 bases and 6 bases, in that order; junction bases with no gene match: 7. The CDR3 has 17 residues.

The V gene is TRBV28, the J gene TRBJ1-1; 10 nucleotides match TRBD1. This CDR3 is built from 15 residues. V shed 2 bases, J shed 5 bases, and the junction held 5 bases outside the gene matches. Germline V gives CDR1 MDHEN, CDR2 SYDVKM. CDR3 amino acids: CASSLGTGVSTEAFF. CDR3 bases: TGTGCCAGCAGTTTAGGGACAGGGGTATCGACTGAAGCTTTCTTT.

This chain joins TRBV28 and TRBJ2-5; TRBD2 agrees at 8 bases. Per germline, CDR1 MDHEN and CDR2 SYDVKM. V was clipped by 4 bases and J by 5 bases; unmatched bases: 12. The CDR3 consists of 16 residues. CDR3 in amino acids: CASSSPGTRRGETQYF. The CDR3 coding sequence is TGTGCCAGCAGTTCGCCCGGGACTAGAAGGGGGGAGACCCAGTACTTC. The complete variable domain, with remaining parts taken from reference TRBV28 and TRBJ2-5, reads DVKVTQSSRYLVKRTGEKVFLECVQDMDHENMFWYRQDPGLGLRLIYFSYDVKMKEKGDIPEGYSVSREKKERFSLILESASTNQTSMYLCASSSPGTRRGETQYFGPGTRLLVL.

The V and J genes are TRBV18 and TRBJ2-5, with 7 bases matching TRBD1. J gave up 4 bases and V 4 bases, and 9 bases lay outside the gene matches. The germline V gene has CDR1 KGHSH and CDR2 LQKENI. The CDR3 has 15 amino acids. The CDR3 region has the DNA TGTGCCAGCTCACTACAGGGGCCCCCTCCAGAGACCCAGTACTTC. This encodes CASSLQGPPPETQYF.

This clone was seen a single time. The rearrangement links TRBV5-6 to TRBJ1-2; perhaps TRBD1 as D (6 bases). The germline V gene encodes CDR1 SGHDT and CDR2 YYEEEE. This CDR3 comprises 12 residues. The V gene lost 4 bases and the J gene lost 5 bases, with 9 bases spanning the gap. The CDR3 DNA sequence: TGTGCCAGCAGCCTACAGGGTTATGGCTACACCTTC. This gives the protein CASSLQGYGYTF.

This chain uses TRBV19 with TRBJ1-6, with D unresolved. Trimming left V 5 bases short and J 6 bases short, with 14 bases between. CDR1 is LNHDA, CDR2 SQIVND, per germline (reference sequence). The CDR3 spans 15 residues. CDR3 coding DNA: TGTGCCAGTAGTGCCACCCCCAGGATTAATTCACCCCTCCACTTT. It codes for CASSATPRINSPLHF.

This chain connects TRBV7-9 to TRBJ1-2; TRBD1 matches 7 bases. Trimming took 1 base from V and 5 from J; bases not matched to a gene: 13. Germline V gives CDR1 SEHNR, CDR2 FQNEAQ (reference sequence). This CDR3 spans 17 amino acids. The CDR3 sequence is CASSLGGDSQIYYGYTF. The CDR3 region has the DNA TGTGCCAGCAGCTTAGGGGGGGACAGCCAAATCTATTATGGCTACACCTTC.

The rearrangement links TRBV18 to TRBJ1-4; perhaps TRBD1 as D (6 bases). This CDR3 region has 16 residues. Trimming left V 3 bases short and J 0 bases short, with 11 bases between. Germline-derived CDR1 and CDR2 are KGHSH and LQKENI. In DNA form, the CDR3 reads TGTGCCAGCTCACCCTCCGGGACATCAACTAATGAAAAACTGTTTTTT. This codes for CASSPSGTSTNEKLFF.

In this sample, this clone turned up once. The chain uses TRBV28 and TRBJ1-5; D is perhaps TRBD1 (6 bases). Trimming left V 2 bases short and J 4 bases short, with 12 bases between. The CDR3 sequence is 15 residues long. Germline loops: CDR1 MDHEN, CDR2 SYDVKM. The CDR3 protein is CASSLRGRGNQPQHF. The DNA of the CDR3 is TGTGCCAGCAGTTTAAGGGGAAGGGGGAATCAGCCCCAGCATTTT.

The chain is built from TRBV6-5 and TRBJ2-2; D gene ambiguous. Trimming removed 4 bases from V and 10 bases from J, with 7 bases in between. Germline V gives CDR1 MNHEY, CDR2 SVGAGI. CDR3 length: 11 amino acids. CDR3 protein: CASSLGEELFF. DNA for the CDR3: TGTGCCAGCAGTTTGGGCGAGGAGCTGTTTTTT.

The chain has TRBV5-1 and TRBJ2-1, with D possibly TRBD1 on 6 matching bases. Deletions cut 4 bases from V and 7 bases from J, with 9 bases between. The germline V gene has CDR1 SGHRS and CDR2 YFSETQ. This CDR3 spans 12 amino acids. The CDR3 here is CASSAQGNEQFF. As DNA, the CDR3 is TGCGCCAGCAGCGCGCAGGGGAATGAGCAGTTCTTC.

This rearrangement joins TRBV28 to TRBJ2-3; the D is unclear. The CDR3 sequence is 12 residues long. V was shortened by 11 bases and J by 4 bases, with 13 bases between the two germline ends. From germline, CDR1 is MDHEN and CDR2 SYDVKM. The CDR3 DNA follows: TGTGCCCCCCAGGTGAAGTCAGATACGCAGTATTTT. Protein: CAPQVKSDTQYF.

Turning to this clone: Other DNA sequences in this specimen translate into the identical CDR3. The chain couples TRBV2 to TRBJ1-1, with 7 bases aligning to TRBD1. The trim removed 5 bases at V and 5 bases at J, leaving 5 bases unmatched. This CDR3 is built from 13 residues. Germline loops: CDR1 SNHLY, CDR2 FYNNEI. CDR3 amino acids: CASSRDSETEAFF. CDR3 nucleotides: TGTGCCAGCAGTCGGGACAGTGAGACTGAAGCTTTCTTT.

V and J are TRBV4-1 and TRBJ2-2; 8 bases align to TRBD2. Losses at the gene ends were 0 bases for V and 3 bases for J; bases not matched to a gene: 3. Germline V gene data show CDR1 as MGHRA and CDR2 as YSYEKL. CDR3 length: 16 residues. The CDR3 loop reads CASSQESGGYTGELFF. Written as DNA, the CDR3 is TGCGCCAGCAGCCAAGAAAGCGGGGGTTACACCGGGGAGCTGTTTTTT.

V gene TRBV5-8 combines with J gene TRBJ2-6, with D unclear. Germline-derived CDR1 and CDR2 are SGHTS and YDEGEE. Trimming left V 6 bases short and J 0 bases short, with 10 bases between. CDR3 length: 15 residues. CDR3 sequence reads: CASIPRVSGANVLTF. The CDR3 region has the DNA TGTGCCAGCATCCCTCGGGTCTCTGGGGCCAACGTCCTGACTTTC.

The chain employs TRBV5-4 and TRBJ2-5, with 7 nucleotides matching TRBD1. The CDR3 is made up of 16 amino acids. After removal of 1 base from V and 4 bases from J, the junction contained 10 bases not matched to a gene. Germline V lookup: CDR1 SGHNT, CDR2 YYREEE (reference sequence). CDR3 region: CASSLKGAADRETQYF. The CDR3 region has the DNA TGTGCCAGCAGCTTGAAGGGGGCAGCCGATCGAGAGACCCAGTACTTC.

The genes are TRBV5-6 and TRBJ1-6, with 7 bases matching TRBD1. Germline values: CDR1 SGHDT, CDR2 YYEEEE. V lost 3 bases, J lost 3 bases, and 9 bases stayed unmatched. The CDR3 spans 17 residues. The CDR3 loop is CASSSDRATFYNSPLHF. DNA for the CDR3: TGTGCCAGCAGCTCAGACAGGGCTACCTTCTATAATTCACCCCTCCACTTT.

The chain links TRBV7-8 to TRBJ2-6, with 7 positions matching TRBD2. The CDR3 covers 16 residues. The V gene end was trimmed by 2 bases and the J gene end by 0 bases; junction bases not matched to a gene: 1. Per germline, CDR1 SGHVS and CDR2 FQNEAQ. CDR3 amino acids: CASSLSGNSGANVLTF. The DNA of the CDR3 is TGTGCCAGCAGCTTAAGCGGGAACTCTGGGGCCAACGTCCTGACTTTC.